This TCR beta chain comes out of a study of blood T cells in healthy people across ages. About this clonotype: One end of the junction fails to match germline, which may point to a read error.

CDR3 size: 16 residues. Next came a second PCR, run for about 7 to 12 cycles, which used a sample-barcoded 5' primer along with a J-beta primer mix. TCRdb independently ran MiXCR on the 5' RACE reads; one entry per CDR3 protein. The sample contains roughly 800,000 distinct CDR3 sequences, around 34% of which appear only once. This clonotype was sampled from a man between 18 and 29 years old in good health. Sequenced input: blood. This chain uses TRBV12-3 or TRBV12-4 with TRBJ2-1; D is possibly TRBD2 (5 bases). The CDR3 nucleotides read TGTGCCAGCAGCCTTGCCGGAGGACGTGTCTACACTGAGCAGTTCTTC. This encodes CASSLAGGRVYTEQFF.